These T cell receptor beta chains were read from a single sample in a study of blood T cell repertoires in COVID-19. Only in-frame clones appear in the TCRdb table, and some are missing; sequencing was by immunoSEQ multiplex PCR. Of 85,000 to 110,000 clones listed, more than 75% are singletons. Sample: peripheral blood. These receptors came from a human donor in a cohort sampled during active COVID-19. Both conserved end residues are part of each CDR3. Each record gives: J gene, clone size, D gene, V gene, CDR3 protein, CDR3 DNA. A D gene is named only where the DNA matches it firmly. Only some rows state a clone size, as once, few, many or a class for expanded clones.

>TRBJ1-5|-|-|TRBV6-2/TRBV6-3
CASSYSYAWLQGLVSNQPQHF
TGTGCCAGCAGTTACTCTTACGCCTGGCTTCAGGGACTTGTGAGCAATCAGCCCCAGCATTTT
>TRBJ2-1|-|TRBD1|TRBV19
CASSKARGPDEQFF
TGTGCCAGTAGTAAGGCTAGGGGGCCGGATGAGCAGTTCTTC
>TRBJ1-6|-|TRBD1|TRBV5-4
CASSLDRVGNSPLHF
TGTGCCAGCAGCCTTGACAGGGTGGGCAATTCACCCCTCCACTTT
>TRBJ1-5|-|TRBD1|TRBV2
CASRTGLSNQPQHF
TGTGCCAGCCGGACAGGGCTTAGCAATCAGCCCCAGCATTTT
>TRBJ1-1|-|-|TRBV3-1/TRBV3-2
CASSHPGRAAEAFF
TGTGCCAGCAGCCACCCCGGGAGGGCCGCTGAAGCTTTCTTT
>TRBJ2-3|-|TRBD2|TRBV7-6
CASSLVLAGASTDTQYF
TGTGCCAGCAGCTTAGTTTTAGCGGGGGCTAGCACAGATACGCAGTATTTT
>TRBJ1-1|-|TRBD1|TRBV5-7
CASGLQGITEAFF
TGTGCCAGCGGACTACAGGGGATCACTGAAGCTTTCTTT
>TRBJ1-2|once|TRBD1|TRBV3-1/TRBV3-2
CASSRGQGFGYTF
TGTGCCAGCAGCCGGGGACAGGGGTTTGGCTACACCTTC
>TRBJ1-1|few|-|TRBV2
CASSVSKMNTEAFF
TGTGCCAGCAGTGTTAGTAAAATGAACACTGAAGCTTTCTTT
>TRBJ2-1|-|TRBD2|TRBV29-1
CSVEGSSGRILNEQFF
TGCAGCGTTGAAGGTTCTAGCGGGAGGATCCTCAATGAGCAGTTCTTC
>TRBJ2-1|-|TRBD2|TRBV6-5
CASSYEAGGPNKQFF
TGTGCCAGCAGTTACGAAGCGGGGGGGCCCAATAAGCAGTTCTTC
>TRBJ2-2|-|TRBD2|TRBV10-3
CAIRRERDDTGELFF
TGTGCCATCAGAAGAGAGCGGGACGACACCGGGGAGCTGTTTTTT
>TRBJ2-2|-|-|TRBV6-5
CASQGRRGELFF
TGTGCCAGCCAGGGGCGAAGGGGGGAGCTGTTTTTT
>TRBJ2-7|-|TRBD2|TRBV2
CAGGTSPTGEQYF
TGTGCCGGCGGGACTAGCCCCACGGGTGAGCAGTACTTC
>TRBJ2-2|-|TRBD2|TRBV7-2
CASSKGLAGEGAGELFF
TGTGCCAGCAGCAAAGGACTAGCGGGGGAAGGCGCCGGGGAGCTGTTTTTT
>TRBJ2-7|once|TRBD1|TRBV11-1
CASSLTGKESLEQYF
TGTGCCAGCAGCTTGACAGGGAAGGAATCTCTCGAGCAGTACTTC
>TRBJ1-5|-|TRBD1|TRBV19
CASSSGGIDQPQHF
TGTGCCAGTAGTTCAGGGGGCATAGATCAGCCCCAGCATTTT
>TRBJ2-7|-|-|TRBV2
CASSENSQSYEQYF
TGTGCCAGCAGTGAAAACAGCCAATCCTACGAGCAGTACTTC
>TRBJ1-3|-|TRBD1|TRBV5-4
CASSSSPGQGGNTIYF
TGTGCCAGCAGCTCCTCCCCGGGACAGGGGGGAAACACCATATATTTT
>TRBJ2-7|-|-|TRBV27
CASSLSRGYEQYF
TGTGCCAGCAGTTTATCTCGCGGCTACGAGCAGTACTTC
>TRBJ2-7|-|TRBD2|TRBV28
CASRSGGLAGAPHSFYEQYF
TGTGCCAGCAGATCCGGTGGCCTAGCGGGAGCTCCGCACTCTTTCTACGAGCAGTACTTC
>TRBJ1-5|-|TRBD1|TRBV28
CAIKGTENQPQHF
TGTGCCATCAAGGGGACAGAAAATCAGCCCCAGCATTTT
>TRBJ1-6|-|-|TRBV6-5
CASSYVRQASSPLHF
TGTGCCAGCAGTTACGTACGACAGGCCTCATCACCCCTCCACTTT
>TRBJ1-3|-|-|TRBV24-1
CATSDLITTGSVSGNTIYF
TGTGCCACCAGTGATTTGATTACTACAGGGAGTGTATCTGGAAACACCATATATTTT
>TRBJ1-4|-|TRBD1|TRBV27
CASSPIDRVVEKLFF
TGTGCCAGCAGTCCCATCGACAGGGTCGTCGAAAAACTGTTTTTT
>TRBJ2-1|-|-|TRBV7-3
CASSLGLGANEQFF
TGTGCCAGCAGCTTAGGCCTAGGGGCCAATGAGCAGTTCTTC
>TRBJ2-7|-|TRBD2|TRBV6-1
CASSEAFRSGSRYEQYF
TGTGCCAGCAGTGAAGCGTTCCGAAGCGGGAGTAGGTACGAGCAGTACTTC
>TRBJ2-7|-|TRBD2|TRBV27
CASSPSSGESSYEQYF
TGTGCCAGCAGTCCCTCTAGCGGGGAAAGCTCCTACGAGCAGTACTTC
>TRBJ1-2|once|-|TRBV7-2
CASSLDQGRGYGYTF
TGTGCCAGCAGCTTAGACCAGGGGAGGGGCTATGGCTACACCTTC
>TRBJ2-4|once|-|TRBV7-2
CASSPLGSAKNIQYF
TGTGCCAGCAGCCCCCTGGGGAGCGCCAAAAACATTCAGTACTTC
>TRBJ2-1|-|-|TRBV9
CASSVGGELNEQFF
TGTGCCAGCAGCGTAGGGGGGGAGTTGAATGAGCAGTTCTTC
>TRBJ2-1|-|TRBD2|TRBV19
CASSMGLAGTYNEQFF
TGTGCCAGTAGTATGGGACTAGCGGGAACCTACAATGAGCAGTTCTTC
>TRBJ1-5|-|-|TRBV5-5
CASSSAGTSNQPQHF
TGTGCCAGCAGCTCGGCAGGGACAAGCAATCAGCCCCAGCATTTT
>TRBJ1-6|-|-|TRBV19
CASSIDHRDSPLHF
TGTGCCAGTAGTATAGACCACAGGGATTCACCCCTCCACTTT
>TRBJ2-3|once|TRBD2|TRBV14
CASSQGGLALYF
TGTGCCAGCAGCCAAGGGGGACTAGCACTGTATTTT
>TRBJ2-2|-|-|TRBV5-5
CASSLDSNLANTGELFF
TGTGCCAGCAGCTTGGACAGCAATCTCGCGAACACCGGGGAGCTGTTTTTT
>TRBJ2-5|-|TRBD2|TRBV3-1/TRBV3-2
CASSQVTSGGQETQYF
TGTGCCAGCAGCCAAGTGACCTCGGGGGGACAAGAGACCCAGTACTTC
>TRBJ2-3|-|TRBD2|TRBV4-1
CASSQYSGSSSTDTQYF
TGCGCCAGCAGCCAGTATAGCGGGAGTTCTAGCACAGATACGCAGTATTTT
>TRBJ2-5|-|TRBD2|TRBV19
CASSKLAGGHETQYF
TGTGCCAGTAGTAAACTAGCGGGAGGACATGAGACCCAGTACTTC
>TRBJ1-5|-|TRBD1|TRBV19
CASTTGQGYQPQHF
TGTGCCAGTACAACGGGACAGGGTTATCAGCCCCAGCATTTT
>TRBJ2-7|-|TRBD1|TRBV28
CASSLSTGGDEQYF
TGTGCCAGCAGTTTGTCGACAGGGGGCGACGAGCAGTACTTC
>TRBJ2-1|-|TRBD2|TRBV9
CASSIRTSGTYNEQFF
TGTGCCAGCAGCATCCGGACTAGCGGAACCTACAATGAGCAGTTCTTC
>TRBJ2-5|-|TRBD2|TRBV30
CAWSTAGGRRETQYF
TGTGCCTGGAGTACAGCGGGGGGGAGGAGAGAGACCCAGTACTTC
>TRBJ2-5|-|-|TRBV27
CASLARKGTQYF
TGTGCCAGTCTAGCGAGGAAGGGGACCCAGTACTTC
>TRBJ1-1|once|-|TRBV6-5
CASSPAWQGTEAFF
TGTGCCAGCAGCCCGGCCTGGCAGGGGACTGAAGCTTTCTTT
>TRBJ2-7|-|TRBD1|TRBV15
CATSYDRGSHDEQYF
TGTGCCACCAGCTATGACAGGGGCAGTCACGACGAGCAGTACTTC
>TRBJ2-3|-|-|TRBV15
CATSTLGGPADTQYF
TGTGCCACCAGCACCCTCGGGGGTCCGGCAGATACGCAGTATTTT
>TRBJ1-6|-|-|TRBV6-5
CASRIGLVKSSPLHF
TGTGCCAGCAGAATTGGGCTTGTTAAAAGTTCACCCCTCCACTTT
>TRBJ2-1|-|TRBD2|TRBV29-1
CSVDPLAGVDNEQFF
TGCAGCGTTGACCCTCTAGCGGGAGTCGACAATGAGCAGTTCTTC
>TRBJ2-5|once|-|TRBV4-1
CASSQGVYQETQYF
TGCGCCAGCAGCCAAGGTGTCTACCAAGAGACCCAGTACTTC
>TRBJ2-3|-|TRBD2|TRBV11-1
CASSRAGGSTDTQYF
TGTGCCAGCAGCCGAGCGGGGGGGAGCACAGATACGCAGTATTTT
>TRBJ2-3|-|-|TRBV5-1
CASTQATYLDNTQYF
TGCGCCAGCACCCAAGCCACGTATCTTGATAATACGCAGTATTTT
>TRBJ2-7|-|TRBD1|TRBV5-6
CASSLGDSVPPYF
TGTGCCAGCAGCTTGGGGGACAGTGTTCCTCCCTACTTC